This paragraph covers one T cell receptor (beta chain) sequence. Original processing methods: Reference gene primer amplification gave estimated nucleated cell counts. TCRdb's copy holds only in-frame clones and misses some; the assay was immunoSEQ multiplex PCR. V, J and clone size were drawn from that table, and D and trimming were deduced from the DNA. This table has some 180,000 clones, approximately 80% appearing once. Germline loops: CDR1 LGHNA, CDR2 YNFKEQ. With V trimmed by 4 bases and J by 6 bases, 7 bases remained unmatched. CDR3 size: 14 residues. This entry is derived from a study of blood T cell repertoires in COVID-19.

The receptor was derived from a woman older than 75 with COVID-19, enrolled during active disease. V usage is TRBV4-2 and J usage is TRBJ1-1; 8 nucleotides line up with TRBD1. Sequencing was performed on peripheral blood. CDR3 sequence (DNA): TGTGCCAGCAGCCCAACCGGGACAGGACCTGAAGCTTTCTTT. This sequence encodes CASSPTGTGPEAFF.